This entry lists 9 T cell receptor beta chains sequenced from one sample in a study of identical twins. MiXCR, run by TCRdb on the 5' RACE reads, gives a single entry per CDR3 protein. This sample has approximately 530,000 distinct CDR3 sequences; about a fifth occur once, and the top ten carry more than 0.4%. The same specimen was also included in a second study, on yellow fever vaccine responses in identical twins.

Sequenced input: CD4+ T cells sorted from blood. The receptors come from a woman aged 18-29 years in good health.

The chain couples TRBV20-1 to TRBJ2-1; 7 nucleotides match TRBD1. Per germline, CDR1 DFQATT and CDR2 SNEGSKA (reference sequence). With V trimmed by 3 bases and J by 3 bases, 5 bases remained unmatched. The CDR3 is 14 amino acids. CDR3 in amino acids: CSASGTGVYNEQFF. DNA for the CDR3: TGCAGTGCTAGTGGAACAGGGGTCTACAATGAGCAGTTCTTC.

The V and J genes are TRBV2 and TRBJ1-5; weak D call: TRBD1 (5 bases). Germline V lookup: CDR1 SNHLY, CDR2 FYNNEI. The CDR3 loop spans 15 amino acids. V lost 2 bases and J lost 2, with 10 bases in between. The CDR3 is CASSEQGRGNQPQHF. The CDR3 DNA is TGTGCCAGCAGTGAACAGGGACGTGGCAATCAGCCCCAGCATTTT.

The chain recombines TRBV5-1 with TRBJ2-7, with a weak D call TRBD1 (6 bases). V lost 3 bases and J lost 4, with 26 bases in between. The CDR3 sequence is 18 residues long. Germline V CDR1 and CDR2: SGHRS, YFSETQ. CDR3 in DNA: TGCGCCAGCAGCTGGAGACTTCAGGGGTTGTCGGAAAAATACGAGCAGTACTTC. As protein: CASSWRLQGLSEKYEQYF.

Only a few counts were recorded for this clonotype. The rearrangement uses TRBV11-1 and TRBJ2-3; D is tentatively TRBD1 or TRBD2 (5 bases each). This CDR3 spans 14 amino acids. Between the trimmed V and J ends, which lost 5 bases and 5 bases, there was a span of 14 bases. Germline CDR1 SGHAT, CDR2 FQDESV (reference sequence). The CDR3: CASSQGSGKDTQYF. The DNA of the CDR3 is TGTGCCAGCAGCCAGGGTTCGGGGAAAGATACGCAGTATTTT.

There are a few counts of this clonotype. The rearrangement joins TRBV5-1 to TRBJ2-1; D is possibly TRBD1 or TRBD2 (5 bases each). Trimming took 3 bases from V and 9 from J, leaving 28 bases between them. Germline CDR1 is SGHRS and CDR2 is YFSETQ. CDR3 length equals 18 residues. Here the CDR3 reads CASSYGAVAAKTGREQFF. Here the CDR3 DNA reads TGCGCCAGCAGCTACGGGGCTGTTGCGGCCAAAACGGGGCGTGAGCAGTTCTTC.

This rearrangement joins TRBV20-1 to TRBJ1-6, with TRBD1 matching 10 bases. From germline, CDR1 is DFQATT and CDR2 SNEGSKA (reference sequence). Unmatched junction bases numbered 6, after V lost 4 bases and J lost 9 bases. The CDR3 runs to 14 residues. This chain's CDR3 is CSAIRDRGISPLHF. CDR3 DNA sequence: TGCAGTGCTATCCGGGACAGGGGCATTTCACCCCTCCACTTT.

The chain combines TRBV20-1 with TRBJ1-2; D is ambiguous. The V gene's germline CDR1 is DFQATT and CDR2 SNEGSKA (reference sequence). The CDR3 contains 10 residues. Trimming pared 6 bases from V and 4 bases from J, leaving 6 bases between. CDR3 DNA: TGCAGTGCCTCTCTCTATGGCTACACCTTC. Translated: CSASLYGYTF.

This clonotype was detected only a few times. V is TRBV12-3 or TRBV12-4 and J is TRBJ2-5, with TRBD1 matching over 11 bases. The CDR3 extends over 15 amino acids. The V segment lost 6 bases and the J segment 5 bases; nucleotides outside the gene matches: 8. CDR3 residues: CASRRTGGNPETQYF. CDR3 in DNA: TGTGCCAGCAGAAGGACAGGGGGCAACCCTGAGACCCAGTACTTC.

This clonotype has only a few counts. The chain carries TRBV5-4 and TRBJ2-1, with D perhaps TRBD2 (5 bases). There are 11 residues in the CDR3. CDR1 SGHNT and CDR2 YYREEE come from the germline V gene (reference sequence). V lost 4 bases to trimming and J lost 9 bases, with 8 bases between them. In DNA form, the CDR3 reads TGTGCCAGCAGCCACCGGGGTGAGCAGTTCTTC. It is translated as CASSHRGEQFF.